A selection of T cell receptor beta chains follows, all from one sample in a study of beta chain features in type 1 diabetes. Here immunoSEQ multiplex PCR was the method, and the copy in TCRdb shows in-frame clones only, minus some. The sample lists 150,000 to 180,000 clones; about 8.1% were seen once. Material: central memory CD4+ T cells from blood. Receptors originate from a man aged 18 to 30 in good health. Both conserved end residues are part of each CDR3. The order of the fields is J gene, D gene, clone size, V gene, CDR3 DNA, CDR3 protein. A D gene is named only where the DNA matches it firmly. A row's size may be missing; if present it is once, few, many or a size class.

>TRBJ1-2|-|-|TRBV19
TGTGCCAGTAGTATTCAGCCAGGCTATGGCTACACCTTC
CASSIQPGYGYTF
>TRBJ1-2|-|many|TRBV18
TGTGCCAGCTCACCATCCGACTCCTTCTATGGCTACACCTTC
CASSPSDSFYGYTF
>TRBJ2-6|-|many|TRBV5-1
TGCGCCAGCAGCCCTGGTGTGGCGGATGGGGCCAACGTCCTGACTTTC
CASSPGVADGANVLTF
>TRBJ1-1|TRBD1|few|TRBV28
TGTGCCAGTCCTCCTCCGACCGGGGCAGGGGGCATCACTGAAGCTTTCTTT
CASPPPTGAGGITEAFF
>TRBJ2-7|-|-|TRBV14
TGTGCCAGCAGCCCCTCCATAGGCAGGGTCTACGAGCAGTACTTC
CASSPSIGRVYEQYF
>TRBJ2-5|TRBD1|many|TRBV10-3
TGTGCCATCAGTCCCGGGACAGACGGTGAGACCCAGTACTTC
CAISPGTDGETQYF
>TRBJ2-7|-|few|TRBV27
TGTGCCAGCAGTTTCGACTACTCATACGAGCAGTACTTC
CASSFDYSYEQYF
>TRBJ2-3|-|few|TRBV7-8
TGTGCCAGCAGCCGTTCAGCGGTGAGCACAGATACGCAGTATTTT
CASSRSAVSTDTQYF
>TRBJ1-2|TRBD1|few|TRBV28
TGTGCCAGCAGTTTACCCACAGGGGGCAATGGCTACACCTTC
CASSLPTGGNGYTF
>TRBJ1-3|-|few|TRBV5-1
TGCGCCAGCAGCTTGGCCCAGGGAGGCGACACCATATATTTT
CASSLAQGGDTIYF
>TRBJ1-1|-|few|TRBV2
TGTGCCAGCAGGGAACAGGGAAACACTGAAGCTTTCTTT
CASREQGNTEAFF
>TRBJ2-7|TRBD2|many|TRBV4-3
TGCGCCAGCAGCCAAGATTGGGCTAGCGGGAGCTACGAGCAGTACTTC
CASSQDWASGSYEQYF
>TRBJ2-3|TRBD1|few|TRBV11-2
TGTGCCAGCAGCCGGAGACAGGGGAGCACAGATACGCAGTATTTT
CASSRRQGSTDTQYF
>TRBJ2-5|-|-|TRBV5-6
TGTGCCAGCAGCTTGACGCAGCACCCAAGAGGGGAGACCCAGTACTTC
CASSLTQHPRGETQYF
>TRBJ2-1|-|-|TRBV12-5
TGTGCTAGTGGTTTGCGGTCAGGGACCTACAATGAGCAGTTCTTC
CASGLRSGTYNEQFF
>TRBJ2-1|-|-|TRBV7-2
TGTGCCAGCAGCTTAGCCGGGCAGGGGTCCTACAATGAGCAGTTCTTC
CASSLAGQGSYNEQFF
>TRBJ2-5|-|-|TRBV28
TGTGCCAGCAGCCAGGCGACACCTTGGGAGACCCAGTACTTC
CASSQATPWETQYF
>TRBJ1-1|-|-|TRBV10-3
TGTGCCATCAGGGCGACGGGGATGAACACTGAAGCTTTCTTT
CAIRATGMNTEAFF
>TRBJ1-2|TRBD1|many|TRBV10-3
TGTGCCATCTGGGACAGGGACTACTATGGCTACACCTTC
CAIWDRDYYGYTF
>TRBJ1-2|-|-|TRBV29-1
TGCAGCGTTGACCCAGACTATGGCTACACCTTC
CSVDPDYGYTF
>TRBJ2-1|TRBD1|few|TRBV6-5
TGTGCCAGCAGGCAACAGGGGGCCGGGCAGTTCTTC
CASRQQGAGQFF
>TRBJ2-3|TRBD2|few|TRBV27
TGTGCCAGCAGTTTTAAACTAGCGGGAGTGACGCAGTATTTT
CASSFKLAGVTQYF
>TRBJ2-7|-|-|TRBV21-1
TGTGCCAGCAGCTCACAATACGAGCAGTACTTC
CASSSQYEQYF
>TRBJ2-1|TRBD2|-|TRBV25-1
TGTGCCAGCAGTAAGACTAGCCCCTCCTACAATGAGCAGTTCTTC
CASSKTSPSYNEQFF
>TRBJ1-1|-|-|TRBV7-3
TGTGCCAGCAGCCTACGACAGTACACTGAAGCTTTCTTT
CASSLRQYTEAFF
>TRBJ2-3|TRBD2|few|TRBV9
TGTGCCAGCAGCGTAGTTGAGAGGAGCGGGAGTTCAGATACGCAGTATTTT
CASSVVERSGSSDTQYF
>TRBJ2-7|TRBD1|-|TRBV27
TGTGCCAGCAGTTCGGGACAGAGACTGTACGAGCAGTACTTC
CASSSGQRLYEQYF
>TRBJ2-5|-|-|TRBV7-3
TGTGCCAGCAGCTTAATGGGGGGCCAAGAGACCCAGTACTTC
CASSLMGGQETQYF
>TRBJ1-2|-|few|TRBV28
TGTGCCAGCAATAAATCCGGGAAAAACTATGGCTACACCTTC
CASNKSGKNYGYTF
>TRBJ2-5|-|-|TRBV2
TGTGCCAGCAGTGAAGCTAGGAGGGGGGGATCGGAGACCCAGTACTTC
CASSEARRGGSETQYF
>TRBJ2-5|-|-|TRBV25-1
TGTGCCAGCAGTGAACTAGGCGGGAAAGAGACCCAGTACTTC
CASSELGGKETQYF